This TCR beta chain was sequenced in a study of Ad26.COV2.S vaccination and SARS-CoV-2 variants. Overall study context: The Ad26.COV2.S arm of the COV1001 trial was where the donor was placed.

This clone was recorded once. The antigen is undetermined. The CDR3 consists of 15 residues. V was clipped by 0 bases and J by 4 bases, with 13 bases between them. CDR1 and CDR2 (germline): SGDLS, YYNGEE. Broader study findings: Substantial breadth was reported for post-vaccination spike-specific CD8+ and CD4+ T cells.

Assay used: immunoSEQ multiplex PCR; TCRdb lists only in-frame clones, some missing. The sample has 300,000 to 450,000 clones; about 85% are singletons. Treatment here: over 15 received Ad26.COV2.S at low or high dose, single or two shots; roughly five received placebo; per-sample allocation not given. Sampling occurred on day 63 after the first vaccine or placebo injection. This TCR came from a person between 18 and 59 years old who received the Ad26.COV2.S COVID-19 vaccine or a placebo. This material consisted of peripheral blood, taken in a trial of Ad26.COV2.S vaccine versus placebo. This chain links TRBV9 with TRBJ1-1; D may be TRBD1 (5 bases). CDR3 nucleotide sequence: TGTGCCAGCAGCGTAGAGGTAAGGGACGGCACTGAAGCTTTCTTT. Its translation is CASSVEVRDGTEAFF.